This T cell receptor (beta chain) was recorded in a study of shared T cell receptors in the human thymus. Germline CDR1 and CDR2: MDHEN and SYDVKM. The CDR3 covers 15 residues. V was clipped by 3 bases and J by 4 bases, with 10 bases between them. The repertoire was sequenced with immunoSEQ multiplex PCR; TCRdb's copy has only in-frame clones and lacks some. The data contain some 660,000 clones, about 90% of them seen just once; the ten biggest clones take up roughly 0.0089%. This clone occurred a few times. Other DNA sequences of this sample code for an identical CDR3. This sample also belongs to another study, concerning human thymus T cells. That publication notes: Use of V and J genes seemed skewed within the thymic and blood repertoires. Related studies noted strongly shared thymic repertoires across unrelated people.

Sequences were obtained from thymocytes. The receptor comes from a boy in the first two years of life with a congenital heart defect. The chain couples TRBV28 to TRBJ1-6; D unresolved. Here the CDR3 DNA reads TGTGCCAGCAGTTTGGAGGGCGTTTATAATTCACCCCTCCACTTT. This gives the protein CASSLEGVYNSPLHF.